This T cell receptor (beta chain) was identified during a study of T cells after yellow fever vaccination. The CDR3 is 15 amino acids. CDR1 and CDR2 from the germline V gene are MGHRA and YSYEKL. V lost 3 bases and J lost 6; bases outside the gene matches: 4. Each CDR3 protein gets one entry after TCRdb re-called the 5' RACE reads with MiXCR. The data show approximately 330,000 distinct CDR3 sequences, roughly 3.9% seen once. Sequenced material: PBMCs, taken 5 days after the yellow fever booster vaccination. This clonotype originated in a young man who received the YFV17D yellow fever vaccine. The V call is TRBV4-1, the J call TRBJ2-7; 14 positions match TRBD2. CDR3 DNA: TGCGCCAGCAGCCACAGACTAGCGGGGGGGCTCGAGCAGTACTTC. Translated, it gives CASSHRLAGGLEQYF.